One and the same sample provided the 13 T cell receptor beta chains below, sequenced in a study of shared clonotypes between healthy human individuals. Repertoires were generated with immunoSEQ multiplex PCR, while TCRdb's copy carries only in-frame clones and drops some. The sample consists of roughly 2 million clones, roughly 94% of them appearing once. Sequenced sample: naive CD4+ T cells sorted from blood. Specified subset: CD45RA+ positively selected. Every receptor here comes from a man aged 18 to 35 in good health.

This chain uses TRBV6-5 with TRBJ1-5; D gene unclear. V dropped 6 bases and J dropped 4 bases, with 10 bases sitting between them. The V gene's germline CDR1 is MNHEY and CDR2 SVGAGI. This CDR3 region has 13 residues. The CDR3, as DNA: TGTGCCAGCAGGTCCTGGGAAAATCAGCCCCAGCATTTT. Its protein product is CASRSWENQPQHF.

V is TRBV6-6 and J is TRBJ1-6, with D unresolved. Trimming left V 2 bases short and J 9 bases short, with 8 bases between. CDR3 size: 13 residues. Germline loops: CDR1 MNHNY, CDR2 SVGAGI (reference sequence). CDR3 sequence: CASSYAGVSPLHF. CDR3 DNA sequence: TGTGCCAGCAGTTACGCCGGGGTTTCACCCCTCCACTTT.

This clone was observed a few times. The V gene is TRBV19, the J gene TRBJ1-2; TRBD1 might be the D (6 bases). Trimming took off 7 bases at V and 3 bases at J, with 15 bases between the two ends. CDR1 is LNHDA, CDR2 SQIVND, per germline (reference sequence). This CDR3 is 14 amino acids long. Here the CDR3 DNA reads TGTGCCAGTACACTACGGACAGCCCACTATGGCTACACCTTC. Amino acids: CASTLRTAHYGYTF.

The CDR3 reads CASSLETMNTEAFF. DNA for the CDR3: TGTGCCAGCAGCTTGGAAACTATGAACACTGAAGCTTTCTTT. This chain joins TRBV11-2 and TRBJ1-1; no clear D gene. The germline gives CDR1 SGHAT, CDR2 FQNNGV. V was cut by 3 bases and J by 0 bases, with 8 bases left in between. The CDR3 extends over 14 amino acids.

The chain uses TRBV28 and TRBJ2-7, with D possibly being TRBD2 (7 bases). The germline V and J ends were trimmed by 7 bases and 3 bases, with 25 bases remaining between them. The CDR3 consists of 17 residues. CDR1 and CDR2 (germline): MDHEN, SYDVKM. The CDR3 loop is CASTSSGPRGAVYEQYF. Here the CDR3 DNA reads TGTGCCAGCACCTCTAGCGGTCCCCGGGGGGCCGTCTACGAGCAGTACTTC.

The chain employs TRBV19 and TRBJ2-6; no reliable D call. The germline V gene encodes CDR1 LNHDA and CDR2 SQIVND (reference sequence). The germline V and J ends were trimmed by 6 bases and 0 bases, with 9 bases remaining between them. This CDR3 is 15 amino acids long. The CDR3 loop reads CASRDGSSGANVLTF. The CDR3 DNA reads TGTGCCAGTAGGGACGGTTCCTCTGGGGCCAACGTCCTGACTTTC. Full variable domain (remainder filled in from reference TRBV19 and TRBJ2-6): DGGITQSPKYLFRKEGQNVTLSCEQNLNHDAMYWYRQDPGQGLRLIYYSQIVNDFQKGDIAEGYSVSREKKESFPLTVTSAQKNPTAFYLCASRDGSSGANVLTFGAGSRLTVL.

With regard to this clone: Other DNA sequences in the sample encode the same CDR3. The V and J genes are TRBV6-5 and TRBJ1-3, with D maybe TRBD1 (5 bases). CDR3 length: 15 amino acids. Between the trimmed V and J ends, which lost 0 bases and 0 bases, there was a span of 6 bases. Germline CDR1 MNHEY, CDR2 SVGAGI. The CDR3 region is CASSYSGASGNTIYF. CDR3 DNA: TGTGCCAGCAGTTACTCAGGGGCCTCTGGAAACACCATATATTTT.

V is TRBV5-1 and J is TRBJ2-2, with a possible D match to TRBD2 (6 bases). CDR1 is SGHRS, CDR2 YFSETQ, per germline. The CDR3 extends over 15 amino acids. Trimming stripped 3 bases from V and 1 base from J, with 10 bases between. The CDR3 DNA sequence: TGCGCCAGCAGCTCTGGGGGGTGGAACACCGGGGAGCTGTTTTTT. Translation: CASSSGGWNTGELFF.

The rearrangement links TRBV7-9 to TRBJ2-2, with no clear D. V lost 6 bases to trimming and J lost 0 bases, with 14 bases between them. There are 16 residues in the CDR3. Germline-derived CDR1 and CDR2 are SEHNR and FQNEAQ (reference sequence). The CDR3 is CASRQNRPANTGELFF. The CDR3 DNA sequence: TGTGCCAGCAGACAAAACCGGCCAGCGAACACCGGGGAGCTGTTTTTT.

The chain couples TRBV2 to TRBJ1-4; 8 nucleotides match TRBD1. Germline V gene data show CDR1 as SNHLY and CDR2 as FYNNEI. The CDR3 contains 14 residues. V gave up 7 bases and J gave up 4 bases; unmatched junction bases: 5. Here the CDR3 reads CASKADRGNEKLFF. CDR3 nucleotide sequence: TGTGCCAGCAAGGCCGACAGGGGTAATGAAAAACTGTTTTTT. Complete variable domain (other parts from reference TRBV2 and TRBJ1-4): EPEVTQTPSHQVTQMGQEVILRCVPISNHLYFYWYRQILGQKVEFLVSFYNNEISEKSEIFDDQFSVERPDGSNFTLKIRSTKLEDSAMYFCASKADRGNEKLFFGSGTQLSVL.

The V call is TRBV30, the J call TRBJ2-7, with no clear D. The length of the CDR3 is 14 residues. In germline, CDR1 is GTSNPN, CDR2 SVGIG (reference sequence). V lost 4 bases and J 0 bases, leaving 13 bases between the germline ends. The DNA of the CDR3 is TGTGCCTGGACTGAGACAAGCCACTCCTACGAGCAGTACTTC. This codes for CAWTETSHSYEQYF. The full variable domain, its missing parts supplied by reference TRBV30 and TRBJ2-7, is SQTIHQWPATLVQPVGSPLSLECTVEGTSNPNLYWYRQAAGRGLQLLFYSVGIGQISSEVPQNLSASRPQDRQFILSSKKLLLSDSGFYLCAWTETSHSYEQYFGPGTRLTVT.

The chain is built from TRBV7-2 and TRBJ1-5; 9 nucleotides align to TRBD1. The V segment lost 4 bases and the J segment 4 bases; nucleotides outside the gene matches: 2. The V gene's germline CDR1 is SGHTA and CDR2 FQGNSA. The CDR3 sequence is 14 residues long. CDR3 amino acids: CASSSQGANQPQHF. The DNA of the CDR3 is TGTGCCAGCAGCTCACAGGGGGCTAATCAGCCCCAGCATTTT.

This clone has a single count. This chain uses TRBV28 with TRBJ1-3; D uncertain. This CDR3 region has 11 residues. Germline V lookup: CDR1 MDHEN, CDR2 SYDVKM. V was clipped by 9 bases and J by 5 bases, with 8 bases between them. CDR3 sequence reads: CASGFRNTIYF. The CDR3 nucleotides are TGTGCCAGTGGGTTCCGAAACACCATATATTTT.